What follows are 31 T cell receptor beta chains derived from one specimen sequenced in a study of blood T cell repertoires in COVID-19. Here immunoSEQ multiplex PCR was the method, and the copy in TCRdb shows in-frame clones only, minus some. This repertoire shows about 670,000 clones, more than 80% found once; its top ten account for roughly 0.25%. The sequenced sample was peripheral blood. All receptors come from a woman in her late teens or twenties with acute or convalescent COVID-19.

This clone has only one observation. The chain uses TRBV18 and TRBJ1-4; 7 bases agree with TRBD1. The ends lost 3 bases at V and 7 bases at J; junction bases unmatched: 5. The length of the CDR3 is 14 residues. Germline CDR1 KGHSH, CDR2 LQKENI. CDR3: CASSPRGTVEKLFF. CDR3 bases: TGTGCCAGCTCACCCCGGGGGACAGTTGAAAAACTGTTTTTT.

The CDR3 DNA is TGCGCCAGCAGCTTTACAGGGTTTAACTACAATGAGCAGTTCTTC. Translated: CASSFTGFNYNEQFF. This sequence joins TRBV5-1 and TRBJ2-1, with D maybe TRBD1 (6 bases). The CDR3 contains 15 residues. V gave up 2 bases and J gave up 3 bases, with 12 bases separating them. CDR1 SGHRS and CDR2 YFSETQ come from the germline V gene.

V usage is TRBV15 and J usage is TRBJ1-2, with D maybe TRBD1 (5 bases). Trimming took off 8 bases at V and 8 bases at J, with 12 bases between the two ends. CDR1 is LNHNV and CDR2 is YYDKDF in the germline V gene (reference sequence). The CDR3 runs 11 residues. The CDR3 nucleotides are TGTGCCACCCCTCGACAGACCGGCTACACCTTC. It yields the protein CATPRQTGYTF.

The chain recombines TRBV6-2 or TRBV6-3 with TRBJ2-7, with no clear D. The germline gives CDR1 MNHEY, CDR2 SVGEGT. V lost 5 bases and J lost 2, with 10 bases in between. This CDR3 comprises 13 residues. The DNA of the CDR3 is TGTGCCAGCAGTCGCGTCATGGCCTACGAGCAGTACTTC. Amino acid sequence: CASSRVMAYEQYF.

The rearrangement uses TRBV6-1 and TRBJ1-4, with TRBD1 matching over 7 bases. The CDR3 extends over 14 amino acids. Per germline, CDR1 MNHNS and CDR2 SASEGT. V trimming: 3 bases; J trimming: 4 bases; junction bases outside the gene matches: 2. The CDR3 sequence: CASSDGQVNEKLFF. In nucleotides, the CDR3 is TGTGCCAGCAGTGATGGACAGGTTAATGAAAAACTGTTTTTT.

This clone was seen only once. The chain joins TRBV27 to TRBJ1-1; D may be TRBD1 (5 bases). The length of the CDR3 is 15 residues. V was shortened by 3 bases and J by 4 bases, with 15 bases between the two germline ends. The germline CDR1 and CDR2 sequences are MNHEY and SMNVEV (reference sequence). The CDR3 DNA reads TGTGCCAGCAGTTTGATCGGAGGGGCGACCACTGAAGCTTTCTTT. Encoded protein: CASSLIGGATTEAFF.

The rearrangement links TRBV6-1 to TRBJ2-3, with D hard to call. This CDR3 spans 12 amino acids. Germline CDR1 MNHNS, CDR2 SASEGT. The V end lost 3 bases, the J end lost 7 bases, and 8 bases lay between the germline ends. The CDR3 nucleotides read TGTGCCAGCAGTGATGGCGGAAATACGCAGTATTTT. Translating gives CASSDGGNTQYF.

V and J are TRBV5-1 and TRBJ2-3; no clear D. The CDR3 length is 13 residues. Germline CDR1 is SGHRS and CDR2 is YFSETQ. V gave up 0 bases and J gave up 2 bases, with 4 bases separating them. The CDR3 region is CASSLGHTDTQYF. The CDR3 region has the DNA TGCGCCAGCAGCTTGGGGCACACAGATACGCAGTATTTT.

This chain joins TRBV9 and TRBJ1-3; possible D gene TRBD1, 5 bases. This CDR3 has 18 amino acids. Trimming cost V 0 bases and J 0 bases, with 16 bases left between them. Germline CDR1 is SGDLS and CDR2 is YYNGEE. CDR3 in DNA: TGTGCCAGCAGCGTAGATGTGACAGCTGAAATCTCTGGAAACACCATATATTTT. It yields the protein CASSVDVTAEISGNTIYF.

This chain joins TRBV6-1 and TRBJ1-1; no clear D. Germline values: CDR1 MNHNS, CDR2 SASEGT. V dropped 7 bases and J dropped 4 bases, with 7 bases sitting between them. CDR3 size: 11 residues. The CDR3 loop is CASKTTTEAFF. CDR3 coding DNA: TGTGCCAGCAAAACAACCACTGAAGCTTTCTTT.

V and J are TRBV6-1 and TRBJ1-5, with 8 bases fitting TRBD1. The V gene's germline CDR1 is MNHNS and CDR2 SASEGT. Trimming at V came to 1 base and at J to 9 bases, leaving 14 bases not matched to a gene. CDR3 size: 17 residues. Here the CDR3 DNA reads TGTGCCAGCAGTGAAGGAGGGACAGGACAACTCATACGGCCCCAGCATTTT. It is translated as CASSEGGTGQLIRPQHF.

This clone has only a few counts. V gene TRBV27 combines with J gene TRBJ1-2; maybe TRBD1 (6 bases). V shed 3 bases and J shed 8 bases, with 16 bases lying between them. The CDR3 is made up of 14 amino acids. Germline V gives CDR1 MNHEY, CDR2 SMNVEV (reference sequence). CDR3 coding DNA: TGTGCCAGCAGTTTGTCAAACAGGGTTGGGGGCTACACCTTC. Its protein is CASSLSNRVGGYTF.

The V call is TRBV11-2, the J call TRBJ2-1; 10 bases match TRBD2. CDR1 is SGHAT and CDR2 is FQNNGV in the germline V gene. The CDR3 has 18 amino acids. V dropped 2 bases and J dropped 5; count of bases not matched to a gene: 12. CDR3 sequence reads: CASSLSQRGGFWDNEQFF. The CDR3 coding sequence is TGTGCCAGCAGCTTAAGCCAGCGGGGGGGCTTTTGGGACAATGAGCAGTTCTTC.

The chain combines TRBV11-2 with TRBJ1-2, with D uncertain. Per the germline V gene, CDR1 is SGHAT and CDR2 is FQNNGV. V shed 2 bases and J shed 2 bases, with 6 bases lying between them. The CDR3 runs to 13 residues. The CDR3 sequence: CASSLSRNYGYTF. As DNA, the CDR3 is TGTGCCAGCAGCTTAAGCAGGAACTATGGCTACACCTTC.

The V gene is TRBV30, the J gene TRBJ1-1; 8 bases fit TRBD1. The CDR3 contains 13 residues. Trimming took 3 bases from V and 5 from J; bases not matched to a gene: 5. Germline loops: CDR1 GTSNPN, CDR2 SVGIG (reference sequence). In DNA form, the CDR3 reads TGTGCCTGGAGGTACAGGGGGGGGACTGAAGCTTTCTTT. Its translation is CAWRYRGGTEAFF.

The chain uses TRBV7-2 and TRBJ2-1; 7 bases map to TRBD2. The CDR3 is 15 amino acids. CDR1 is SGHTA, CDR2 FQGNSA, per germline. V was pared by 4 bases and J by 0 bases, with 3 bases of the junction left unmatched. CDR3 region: CASSWGGVSYNEQFF. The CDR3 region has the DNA TGTGCCAGCAGCTGGGGGGGGGTCTCCTACAATGAGCAGTTCTTC.

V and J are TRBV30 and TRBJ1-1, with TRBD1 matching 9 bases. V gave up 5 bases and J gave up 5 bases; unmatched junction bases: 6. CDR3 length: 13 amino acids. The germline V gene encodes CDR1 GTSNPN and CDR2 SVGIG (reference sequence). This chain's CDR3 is CAWGTGTGTEAFF. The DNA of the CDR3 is TGTGCCTGGGGAACCGGGACAGGGACTGAAGCTTTCTTT.

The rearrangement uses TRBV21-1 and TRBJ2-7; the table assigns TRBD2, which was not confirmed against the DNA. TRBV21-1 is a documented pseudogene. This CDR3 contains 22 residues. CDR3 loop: CASSKMEGSYAPGVLCPWEQYF. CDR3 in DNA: TGTGCCAGCAGCAAAATGGAGGGGTCTTATGCCCCTGGGGTCTTATGCCCCTGGGAGCAGTACTTC.

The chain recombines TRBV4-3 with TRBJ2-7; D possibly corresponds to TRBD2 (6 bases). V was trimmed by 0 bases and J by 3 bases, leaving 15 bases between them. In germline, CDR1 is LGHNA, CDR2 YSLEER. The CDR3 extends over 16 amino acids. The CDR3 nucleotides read TGCGCCAGCAGCCAAGAACGCGGGGCCGGATTCTACGAGCAGTACTTC. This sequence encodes CASSQERGAGFYEQYF.

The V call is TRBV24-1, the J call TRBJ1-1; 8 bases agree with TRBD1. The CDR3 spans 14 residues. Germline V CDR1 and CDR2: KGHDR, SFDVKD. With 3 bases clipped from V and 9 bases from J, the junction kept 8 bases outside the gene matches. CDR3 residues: CATSDTQDRAKAFF. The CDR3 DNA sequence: TGTGCCACCAGTGATACCCAGGACAGGGCAAAAGCTTTCTTT.

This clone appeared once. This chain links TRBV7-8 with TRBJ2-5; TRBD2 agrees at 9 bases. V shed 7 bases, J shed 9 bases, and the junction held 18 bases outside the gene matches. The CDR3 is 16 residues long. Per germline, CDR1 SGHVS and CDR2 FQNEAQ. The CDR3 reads CASTEGSGGPSWAQYF. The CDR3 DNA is TGTGCCAGCACCGAGGGGAGCGGGGGGCCCTCGTGGGCCCAGTACTTC.

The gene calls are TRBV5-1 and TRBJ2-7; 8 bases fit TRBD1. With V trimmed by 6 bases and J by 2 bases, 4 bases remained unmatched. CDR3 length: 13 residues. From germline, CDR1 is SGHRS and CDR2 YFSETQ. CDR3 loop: CASTQTGAYEQYF. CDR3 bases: TGCGCCAGCACCCAGACAGGGGCCTACGAGCAGTACTTC.

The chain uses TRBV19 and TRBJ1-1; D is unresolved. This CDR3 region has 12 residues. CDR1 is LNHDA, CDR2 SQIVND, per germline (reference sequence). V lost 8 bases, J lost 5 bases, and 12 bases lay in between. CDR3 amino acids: CASGDGGTEAFF. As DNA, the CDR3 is TGTGCCAGTGGGGATGGAGGGACTGAAGCTTTCTTT.

The CDR3: CASASSGGIFYEQYF. DNA for the CDR3: TGTGCCAGCGCCTCTAGCGGGGGAATATTCTACGAGCAGTACTTC. The chain uses TRBV27 and TRBJ2-7; 10 bases are a match to TRBD2. This CDR3 region has 15 residues. Germline loops: CDR1 MNHEY, CDR2 SMNVEV (reference sequence). Trimming took 8 bases from V and 3 from J; bases not matched to a gene: 10.

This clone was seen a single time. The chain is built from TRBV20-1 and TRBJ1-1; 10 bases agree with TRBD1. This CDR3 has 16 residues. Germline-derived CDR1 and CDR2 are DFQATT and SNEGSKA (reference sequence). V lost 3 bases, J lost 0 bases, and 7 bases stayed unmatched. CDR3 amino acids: CSASRGQGILNTEAFF. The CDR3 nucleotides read TGCAGTGCTAGTCGGGGACAGGGGATCTTGAACACTGAAGCTTTCTTT.

The DNA for the CDR3 is TGCAGCGGGAGATCACAAACCTACGAGCAGTACTTC. Translating it yields CSGRSQTYEQYF. V gene TRBV29-1 combines with J gene TRBJ2-7, with D uncertain. In germline, CDR1 is SQVTM, CDR2 ANQGSEA. There are 12 residues in the CDR3. Between the trimmed V and J ends, which lost 7 bases and 2 bases, there was a span of 12 bases.

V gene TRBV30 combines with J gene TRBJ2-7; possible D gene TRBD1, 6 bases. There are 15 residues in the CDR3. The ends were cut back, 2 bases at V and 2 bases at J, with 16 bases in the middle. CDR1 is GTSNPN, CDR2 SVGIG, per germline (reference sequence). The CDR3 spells CAWSPPIRDTYEQYF. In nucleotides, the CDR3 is TGTGCCTGGAGTCCTCCTATCCGGGACACCTACGAGCAGTACTTC.

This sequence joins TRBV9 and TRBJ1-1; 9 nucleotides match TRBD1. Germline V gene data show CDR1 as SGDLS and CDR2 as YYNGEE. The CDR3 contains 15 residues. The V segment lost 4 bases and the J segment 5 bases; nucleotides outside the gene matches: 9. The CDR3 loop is CASSPQGQGSTEAFF. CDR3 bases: TGTGCCAGCAGCCCCCAGGGACAGGGAAGTACTGAAGCTTTCTTT.

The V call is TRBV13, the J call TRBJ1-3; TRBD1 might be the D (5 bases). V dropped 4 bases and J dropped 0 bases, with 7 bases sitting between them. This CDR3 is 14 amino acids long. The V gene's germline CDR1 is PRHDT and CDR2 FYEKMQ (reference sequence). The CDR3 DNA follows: TGTGCCAGCAGCTGGGGCCACTCTGGAAACACCATATATTTT. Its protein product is CASSWGHSGNTIYF.

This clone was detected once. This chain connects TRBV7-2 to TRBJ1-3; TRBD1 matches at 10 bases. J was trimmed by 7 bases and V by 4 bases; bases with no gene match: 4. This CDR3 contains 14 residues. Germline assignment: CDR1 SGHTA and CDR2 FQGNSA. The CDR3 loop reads CASSSGQGGNTIYF. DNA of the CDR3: TGTGCCAGCAGCTCCGGACAGGGGGGCAACACCATATATTTT.

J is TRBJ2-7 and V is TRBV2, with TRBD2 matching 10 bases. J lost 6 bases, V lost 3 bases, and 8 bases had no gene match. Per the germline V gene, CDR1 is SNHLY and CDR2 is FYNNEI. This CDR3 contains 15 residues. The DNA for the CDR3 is TGTGCCAGCAGTGATTGGGGGACTAGCGTCTCCGAGCAGTACTTC. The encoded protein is CASSDWGTSVSEQYF.